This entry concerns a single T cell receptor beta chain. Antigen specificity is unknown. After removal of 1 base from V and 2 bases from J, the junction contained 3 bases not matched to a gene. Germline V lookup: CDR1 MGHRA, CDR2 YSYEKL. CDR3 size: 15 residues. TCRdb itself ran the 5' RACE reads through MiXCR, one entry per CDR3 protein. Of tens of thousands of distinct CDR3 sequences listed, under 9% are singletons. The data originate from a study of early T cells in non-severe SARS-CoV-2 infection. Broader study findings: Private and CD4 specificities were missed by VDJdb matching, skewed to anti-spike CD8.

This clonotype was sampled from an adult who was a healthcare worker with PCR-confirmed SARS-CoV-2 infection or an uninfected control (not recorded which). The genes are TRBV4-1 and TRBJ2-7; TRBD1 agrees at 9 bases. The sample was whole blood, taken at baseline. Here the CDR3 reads CASSQGQGGTYEQYF. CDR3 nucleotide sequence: TGCGCCAGCAGCCAAGGACAGGGGGGGACCTACGAGCAGTACTTC.